The rows below give T cell receptor beta chains drawn from one sample of a study of cytomegalovirus exposure and HLA in healthy donors. TCRdb's copy holds only in-frame clones and misses some; the assay was immunoSEQ multiplex PCR. Seen here are 85,000 to 100,000 clones, around three quarters observed once, and the top ten hold around 3%. The sequenced material came from PBMCs. Receptors were obtained from a male donor in good health and CMV-seropositive. Each CDR3 is given with its conserved first and last residue. Fields, in order: V gene, J gene, CDR3 protein.

TRBV29-1	TRBJ2-3	CSVERTSGTDTQYF
TRBV5-4	TRBJ2-3	CASSSGQITDTQYF
TRBV19	TRBJ1-3	CASSISGSGNTIYF
TRBV27	TRBJ1-2	CASSLSGNYGYTF
TRBV6-1	TRBJ1-4	CASSPGTRTEKLFF
TRBV14	TRBJ1-1	CASSLYSGEINTEAFF
TRBV5-4	.	CASSDDPPGPYEQYF
TRBV9	TRBJ1-1	CASSPTGGDTEAFF
TRBV2	TRBJ1-5	CASSDRTGRQPQHF
TRBV5-1	TRBJ1-6	CASSSTAGEYNSPLHF
TRBV18	TRBJ1-1	CASSQQLNTEAFF
TRBV9	TRBJ1-4	CASSVGTVINEKLFF
TRBV19	TRBJ2-5	CASSMQTGAIVETQYF
TRBV25-1	TRBJ1-2	CASSELDPGEGSGYTF
TRBV19	TRBJ2-5	CASSIGRIARETQYF
TRBV5-1	TRBJ2-7	CASSLAGYEPYEQYF
TRBV7-6	TRBJ2-1	CASSLAGGQGIGEQFF